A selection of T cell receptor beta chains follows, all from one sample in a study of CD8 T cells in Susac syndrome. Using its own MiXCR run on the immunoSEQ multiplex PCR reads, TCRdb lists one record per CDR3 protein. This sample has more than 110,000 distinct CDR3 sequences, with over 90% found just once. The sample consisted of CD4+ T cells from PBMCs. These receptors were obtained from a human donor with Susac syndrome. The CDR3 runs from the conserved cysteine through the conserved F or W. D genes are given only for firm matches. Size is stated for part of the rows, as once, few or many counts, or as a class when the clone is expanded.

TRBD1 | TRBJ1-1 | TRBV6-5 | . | TGTGCCAGCAGAAAAACCCCCGGGACAGGGACTCAAGCTTTCTTT | CASRKTPGTGTQAFF
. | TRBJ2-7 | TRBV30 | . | TGTGCCTGGACCACTACAGGGTTATCCTACGAGCAGTACTTC | CAWTTTGLSYEQYF
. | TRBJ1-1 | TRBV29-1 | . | TGCAGCGCTCCTGGGGCTGGTCACACTGAAGCTTTCTTT | CSAPGAGHTEAFF
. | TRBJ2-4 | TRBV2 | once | TGTGCCAGCCACCGAGCCAAAAACATTCAGTACTTC | CASHRAKNIQYF
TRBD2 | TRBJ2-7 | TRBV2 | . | TGTGCCGGGTCCCAGCGGGAAGGGTACGAGCAGTACTTC | CAGSQREGYEQYF
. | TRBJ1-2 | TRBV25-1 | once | TGTGCCAGCAGTGCACCCCCGGGACTTTCGACCTATGGCTACACCTTC | CASSAPPGLSTYGYTF
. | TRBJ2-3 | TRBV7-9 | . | TGTGCCAGCAGCTCCGGGACAGATACGCAGTATTTT | CASSSGTDTQYF
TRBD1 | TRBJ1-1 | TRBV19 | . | TGTGCCAGCCATGACTGGACAGGGCGGAGCACTGAAGCTTTCTTT | CASHDWTGRSTEAFF
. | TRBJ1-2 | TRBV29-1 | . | TGCAGCGTTGATGAGGCGGGCACCTTC | CSVDEAGTF
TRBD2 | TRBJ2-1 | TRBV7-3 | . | TGTGCCAGCAGCTCGTCGGGACTAGCGGGACACAATGAGCAGTTCTTC | CASSSSGLAGHNEQFF
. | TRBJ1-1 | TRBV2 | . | TGTGCCAGCAGTGAAGGCCTCCAGGTGAACACTGAAGCTTTCTTT | CASSEGLQVNTEAFF
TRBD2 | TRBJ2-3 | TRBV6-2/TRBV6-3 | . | TGTGCCAGCAGTTACGCGGCTAGCGGGGGTCTACGCACAGATACGCAGTATTTT | CASSYAASGGLRTDTQYF
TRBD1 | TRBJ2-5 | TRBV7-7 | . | TGTGCTAGCAGCTCGCGGGCAGGGGGCTACCAAGAGACCCAGTACTTC | CASSSRAGGYQETQYF
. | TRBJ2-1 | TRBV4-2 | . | TGTGCCAGCAGCCAAGGGACTATCAATGAGCAGTTCTTC | CASSQGTINEQFF
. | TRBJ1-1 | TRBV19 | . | TGTGCCAGTAGTACGCGGGGGAACACTGAAGCTTTCTTT | CASSTRGNTEAFF
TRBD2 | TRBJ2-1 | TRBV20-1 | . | TGCAGTGCTAGAGCCAGTTCGACTAGCGGGGGGTTTCTTGAGCAGTTCTTC | CSARASSTSGGFLEQFF
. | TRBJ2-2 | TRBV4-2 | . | TGTGCCAGCAGCCATCCCACCTCGGGGGCCGTGAACACCGGGGAGCTGTTTTTT | CASSHPTSGAVNTGELFF
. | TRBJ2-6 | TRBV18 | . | TGTGCCAGCTCACTACTCGCGAAGGTTGACTCTGGGGCCAACGTCCTGACTTTC | CASSLLAKVDSGANVLTF
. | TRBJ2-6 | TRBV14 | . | TGTGCCAGCAGCCAAGAGGCCGGGGGCGTAGGGGCCAACGTCCTGACTTTC | CASSQEAGGVGANVLTF
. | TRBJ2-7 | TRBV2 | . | TGTGCCAGCATTCAAGCCTACGAGCAGTACTTC | CASIQAYEQYF
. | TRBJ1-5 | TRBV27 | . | TGTGCCAGCAGTAATCGAGTTCAGCCCCAGCATTTT | CASSNRVQPQHF
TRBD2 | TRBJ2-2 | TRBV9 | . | TGTGCCAGCACCCCCTCCACGGGAGGGGGGGACACCGGGGAGCTGTTTTTT | CASTPSTGGGDTGELFF
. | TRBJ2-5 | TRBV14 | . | TGTGCCAGCAGCCGCTTCCAAGAGACCCAGTACTTC | CASSRFQETQYF
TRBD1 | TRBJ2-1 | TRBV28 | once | TGTGCCAGCAGATTCTTGGGACAGGGGAAGTCGAATGAGCAGTTCTTC | CASRFLGQGKSNEQFF
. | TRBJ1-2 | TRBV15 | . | TGTGCCACCAGCAGAGACCTCGGGGACCGGGGCTATGGCTACACCTTC | CATSRDLGDRGYGYTF
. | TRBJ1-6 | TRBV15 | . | TGTGCCACCAGCAGAGACAGGGTTGATTCACCCCTCCACTTT | CATSRDRVDSPLHF
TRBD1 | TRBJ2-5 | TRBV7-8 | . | TGTGCCAGCAGCGCCAGACAGGGAGAGACCCAGTACTTC | CASSARQGETQYF
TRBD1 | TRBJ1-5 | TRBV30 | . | TGTGCCTGGAGGGGGGACAGGGCGGGCCAGCCCCAGCATTTT | CAWRGDRAGQPQHF
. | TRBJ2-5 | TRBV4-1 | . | TGCGCCAGCAGCTCTTTTCGACAAGAGACCCAGTACTTC | CASSSFRQETQYF
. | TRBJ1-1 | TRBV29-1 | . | TGCAGCGGCGGGGACAAGGGCACTGAAGCTTTCTTT | CSGGDKGTEAFF
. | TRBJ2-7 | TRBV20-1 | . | TGCAGTGCTAGAGACGGATTCGGGGGCTACGAGCAGTACTTC | CSARDGFGGYEQYF
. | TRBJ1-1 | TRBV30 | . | TGTGCCTGGAGTGGGACCGGGAGTACTGAAGCTTTCTTT | CAWSGTGSTEAFF
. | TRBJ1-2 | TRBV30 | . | TGTGCCTGGAGAAGTTTTTCAGGGTATGGCTACACCTTC | CAWRSFSGYGYTF
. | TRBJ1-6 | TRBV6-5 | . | TGTGCCAGCAGTTACAGGGGAGGCACCTATAATTCACCCCTCCACTTT | CASSYRGGTYNSPLHF
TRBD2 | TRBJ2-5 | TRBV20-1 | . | TGCAGTGCTAGGGGACTAGCGGGGAACCAAGAGACCCAGTACTTC | CSARGLAGNQETQYF
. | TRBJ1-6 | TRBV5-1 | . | TGCGCCAGCAGCTTGGACGGCGATGGATCACCCCTCCACTTT | CASSLDGDGSPLHF
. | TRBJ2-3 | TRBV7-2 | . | TGTGCCAGCAGCTTAGGCGGGACTCTAGATACGCAGTATTTT | CASSLGGTLDTQYF
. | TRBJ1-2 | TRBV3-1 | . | TGTGCCAGCAGCGGACGGAGTGGAGGCTACACCTTC | CASSGRSGGYTF
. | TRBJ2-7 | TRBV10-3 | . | TGTGCCATCAGCCAGGGCAGGGACGAGCAGTACTTC | CAISQGRDEQYF
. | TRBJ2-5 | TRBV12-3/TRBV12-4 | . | TGTGCCAGCAGTTTATCCCCTTTGGAGACCCAGTACTTC | CASSLSPLETQYF
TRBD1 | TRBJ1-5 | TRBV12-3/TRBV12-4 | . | TGTGCCAGCAGTTTAGGGTCAGGGGGCCTCAATCAGCCCCAGCATTTT | CASSLGSGGLNQPQHF
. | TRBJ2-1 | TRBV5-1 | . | TGCGCCAGCAGCTTGACGGGGGAAACCTACAATGAGCAGTTCTTC | CASSLTGETYNEQFF
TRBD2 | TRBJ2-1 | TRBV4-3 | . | TGCGCCAGCAGCCTTGGACTAGCGGGCCTAAATGAGCAGTTCTTC | CASSLGLAGLNEQFF
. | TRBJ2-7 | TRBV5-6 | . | TGTGCCAGCAGCTTGTCCTTCGCCTACGAGCAGTACTTC | CASSLSFAYEQYF
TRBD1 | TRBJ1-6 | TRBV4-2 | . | TGTGCCAGCAGCCAAATGACAGGGGACAATTCACCCCTCCACTTT | CASSQMTGDNSPLHF
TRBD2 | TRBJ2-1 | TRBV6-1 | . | TGTGCCAGCTCCCTCCGGGGGGCTAGCGGGAGCATCCTTTGGGGTGAGCAGTTCTTC | CASSLRGASGSILWGEQFF
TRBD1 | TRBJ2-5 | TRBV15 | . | TGTGCCACCAGCCGGGACAGGGGGTTTCAAAAACAAGAGACCCAGTACTTC | CATSRDRGFQKQETQYF
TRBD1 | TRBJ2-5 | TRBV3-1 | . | TGTGCCAGCAGCCGCCAGGGGGCTGTGGCCCAGTACTTC | CASSRQGAVAQYF
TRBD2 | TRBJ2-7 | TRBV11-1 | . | TGTGCCAGCAGCTTATCCGGGACTAGCGGGATCGAGCAGTACTTC | CASSLSGTSGIEQYF
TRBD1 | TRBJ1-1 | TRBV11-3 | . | TGTGCCAGCAGTCAGGGGGCAGGGAGTAAAGCTTTCTTT | CASSQGAGSKAFF
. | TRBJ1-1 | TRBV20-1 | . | TGCAGGGCCCCCCGAAATACGTTAAGTAACACTGAAGCTTTCTTT | CRAPRNTLSNTEAFF
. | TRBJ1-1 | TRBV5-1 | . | TGCGCCAGCAGCTTGTCCGGGATGAACACTGAAGCTTTCTTT | CASSLSGMNTEAFF
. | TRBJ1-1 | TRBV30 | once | TGTGCCTGGAGTGTACTTCAGGGTGAAGCTTTCTTT | CAWSVLQGEAFF
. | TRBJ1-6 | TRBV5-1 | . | TGCGCCAGCAGCTTGAGGGCGGCCAGGAGCTCCTATAATTCACCCCTCCACTTT | CASSLRAARSSYNSPLHF
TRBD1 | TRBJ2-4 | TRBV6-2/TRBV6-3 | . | TGTGCCAGCAGAAATCCTAAAGGGGGCGACGTCAAAAACATTCAGTACTTC | CASRNPKGGDVKNIQYF
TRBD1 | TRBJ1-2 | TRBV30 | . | TGTGCCTTCTCCTGGGACAGGGCGGGCGGCTACACCTTC | CAFSWDRAGGYTF
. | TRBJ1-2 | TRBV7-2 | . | TGTGCCAGCAGTTGGCGAGGGCTCCACTATGGCTACACCTTC | CASSWRGLHYGYTF
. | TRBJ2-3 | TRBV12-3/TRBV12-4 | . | TGTGCCAGCAGTTTTGGAGGGGATTTTGATACGCAGTATTTT | CASSFGGDFDTQYF
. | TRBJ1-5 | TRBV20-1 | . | TGCAGTGCTAGGATAGGGACCAATCAGCCCCAGCATTTT | CSARIGTNQPQHF
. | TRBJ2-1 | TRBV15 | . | TGTGCCACCAGCAGTGAGCTCCACCTTTTCCATGAGCAGTTCTTC | CATSSELHLFHEQFF